This T cell receptor beta chain emerged from a study of cytomegalovirus exposure and HLA in healthy donors. Study-level results: Common viral pathogens (according to a later analysis) appeared linked to several of the most significant clusters. Indistinguishable V segments, including TRBV6-2 and TRBV6-3, were excluded. In a later analysis, TCR beta V- and J-gene trimming showed a link to a missense DCLRE1C variant.

Germline V gene lookup returns CDR1 SGHDT and CDR2 YYEEEE. CDR3 size: 14 residues. Trimming pared 2 bases from V and 1 base from J, leaving 8 bases between. With respect to this clone: Its target is unknown.

PCR involved 60 Vbeta and 13 Jbeta primers. Some clones are missing from TCRdb's copy, which holds only in-frame ones; the method was immunoSEQ multiplex PCR. Of more than 95,000 clones listed, about three quarters are singletons. The J gene is TRBJ2-3, the V gene TRBV5-6; no reliable D call. The sequence derives from a man aged 25 to 40 in good health and CMV-seronegative. The specimen sequenced was PBMCs. The CDR3 DNA reads TGTGCCAGCAGCTTCGCTCCAGGCACAGATACGCAGTATTTT. Translated, it gives CASSFAPGTDTQYF.